Sequencing of this TCR beta chain was carried out in a study of shared clonotypes between healthy human individuals. This clone was recorded many times. The same CDR3 is also encoded by other DNA sequences in this sample. Libraries were prepared by immunoSEQ multiplex PCR; TCRdb keeps only in-frame clonotypes and omits some of them. The sample lists about 560,000 clones; around 80% were seen once. Germline V gene lookup returns CDR1 SGHRS and CDR2 YFSETQ. V was cut by 4 bases and J by 3 bases, with 16 bases left in between. The CDR3 spans 15 residues. This sequence was found in a woman between 40 and 55 years old in good health. Some clones in this sample may be carry-over from other donors' samples. The source material was PBMCs. The chain links TRBV5-1 to TRBJ1-1; no definite D call. The CDR3 DNA reads TGCGCCAGCAGCCCCCTCGGGAATTGGGACACTGAAGCTTTCTTT. This codes for CASSPLGNWDTEAFF.